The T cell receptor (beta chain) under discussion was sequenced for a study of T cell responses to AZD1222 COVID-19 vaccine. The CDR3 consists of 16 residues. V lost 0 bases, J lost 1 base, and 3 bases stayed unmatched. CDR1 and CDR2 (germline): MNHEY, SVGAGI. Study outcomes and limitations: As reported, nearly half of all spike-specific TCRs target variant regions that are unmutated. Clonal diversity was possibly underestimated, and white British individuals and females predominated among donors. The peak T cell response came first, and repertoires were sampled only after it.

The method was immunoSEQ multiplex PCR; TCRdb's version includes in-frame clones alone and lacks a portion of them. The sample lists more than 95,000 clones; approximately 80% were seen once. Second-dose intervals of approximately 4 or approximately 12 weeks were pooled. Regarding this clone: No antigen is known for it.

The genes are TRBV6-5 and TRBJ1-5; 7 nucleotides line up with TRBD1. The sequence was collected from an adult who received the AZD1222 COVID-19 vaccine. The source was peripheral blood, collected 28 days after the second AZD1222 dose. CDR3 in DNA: TGTGCCAGCAGTTACTCGACAGGGACGAGCAATCAGCCCCAGCATTTT. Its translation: CASSYSTGTSNQPQHF.